A single sample gave rise to the 18 T cell receptor beta chains below, sequenced in a study of T cell repertoires in cytomegalovirus infection (dated by TCRdb to about 2019). TCRdb names Illumina HiSeq 1500 as the instrument used. TCRdb trimmed public reads at Q25 via fastp, called clones via MiXCR and kept in-frame beta chains. Each CDR3 protein gets just one entry, which takes the most common genes and DNA from the rows behind it. This sample gives hundreds of thousands of distinct CDR3 sequences in total; around 30% of them show up just once. More than 12% of the sample is in the top ten clones. Which antigens these TCRs recognize remains unknown. This specimen's treatment or condition label, per the study, means: in vitro stimulation with specific CMV peptide epitopes to enrich CMV-specific T cells. The input for sequencing was cultured CD8+ T cells from PBMCs, taken from culture after CMV antigen stimulation. These receptors originate from a human donor in good health (CMV status not recorded). Some clones in this sample may be carry-over from other donors' samples.

The rearrangement links TRBV15 to TRBJ2-2; tentatively, D is TRBD2 (5 bases). CDR3 length: 15 amino acids. V lost 2 bases, J lost 5 bases, and 12 bases lay in between. From germline, CDR1 is LNHNV and CDR2 YYDKDF (reference sequence). The DNA of the CDR3 is TGTGCCACCAGCAGAACCGAGGGATCAACCGGGGAGCTGTTTTTT. Its translation is CATSRTEGSTGELFF. Based on the CDR3 plus reference TRBV15 and TRBJ2-2, the full variable domain is DAMVIQNPRYQVTQFGKPVTLSCSQTLNHNVMYWYQQKSSQAPKLLFHYYDKDFNNEADTPDNFQSRRPNTSFCFLDIRSPGLGDTAMYLCATSRTEGSTGELFFGEGSRLTVL.

J is TRBJ1-1 and V is TRBV20-1, with 8 bases lining up with TRBD1. Germline V gene lookup returns CDR1 DFQATT and CDR2 SNEGSKA (reference sequence). Unmatched junction bases numbered 8, after V lost 0 bases and J lost 2 bases. The CDR3 consists of 16 residues. CDR3 DNA sequence: TGCAGTGCTAGAGATGGGGACAGGCCGGTTAACACTGAAGCTTTCTTT. Amino acid sequence: CSARDGDRPVNTEAFF.

The rearrangement uses TRBV19 and TRBJ2-7; D is unclear. Germline V gene lookup returns CDR1 LNHDA and CDR2 SQIVND (reference sequence). The germline V and J ends were trimmed by 2 bases and 3 bases, with 8 bases remaining between them. The length of the CDR3 is 13 residues. CDR3 nucleotide sequence: TGTGCCAGTAGTATAAGCAGTTTCTACGAGCAGTACTTC. It is translated as CASSISSFYEQYF.

This clonotype was seen many times. The chain uses TRBV12-3 or TRBV12-4 and TRBJ2-2; 13 positions match TRBD2. The CDR3 runs to 17 residues. The junction had 2 bases not matched to a gene; V was cut back by 4 bases and J by 0 bases. This CDR3 reads CASSSGLAGPNTGELFF. DNA for the CDR3: TGTGCCAGCAGTTCGGGACTAGCGGGGCCGAACACCGGGGAGCTGTTTTTT.

This clonotype was detected a few times. The V gene is TRBV27, the J gene TRBJ2-7; D gene uncertain. Trimming pared 3 bases from V and 5 bases from J, leaving 14 bases between. Germline V gives CDR1 MNHEY, CDR2 SMNVEV (reference sequence). The CDR3 is 14 amino acids. The CDR3 is CASSFRWGLDEQYV. The DNA for the CDR3 is TGTGCCAGCAGTTTTAGGTGGGGTCTAGACGAGCAGTACGTC.

The chain uses TRBV2 and TRBJ2-7; D gene ambiguous. Trimming stripped 1 base from V and 3 bases from J, with 13 bases between. Per germline, CDR1 SNHLY and CDR2 FYNNEI. The CDR3 consists of 15 residues. The CDR3 loop is CASSEEGRKFYEQYF. The CDR3 nucleotides are TGTGCCAGCAGTGAAGAGGGAAGGAAATTCTACGAGCAGTACTTC.

This clonotype was seen a handful of times. This chain connects TRBV7-6 to TRBJ2-3, with D unclear. Trimming removed 5 bases from V and 0 bases from J, with 6 bases in between. This CDR3 has 13 amino acids. Germline assignment: CDR1 SGHVS and CDR2 FNYEAQ. The CDR3 DNA reads as TGTGCCAGCAGCAACAGAAGCACAGATACGCAGTATTTT. Its protein product is CASSNRSTDTQYF.

The rearrangement joins TRBV9 to TRBJ1-2; perhaps TRBD1 as D (6 bases). The CDR3 is 15 amino acids. Germline values: CDR1 SGDLS, CDR2 YYNGEE. V was pared by 3 bases and J by 4 bases, with 16 bases between. Written as DNA, the CDR3 is TGTGCCAGCAGCGACGAACAGGACAGCCTCTATGGCTACACCTTC. It codes for CASSDEQDSLYGYTF.

This clonotype was observed at least ten times. The V gene is TRBV7-2, the J gene TRBJ2-2; 10 bases match TRBD2. The CDR3 contains 14 residues. Germline CDR1 reads SGHTA; CDR2 reads FQGNSA. V trimming: 5 bases; J trimming: 6 bases; junction bases outside the gene matches: 3. The CDR3 nucleotides read TGTGCCAGCAGCCCGAGCGGGGGGGCCGGGGAGCTGTTTTTT. It codes for CASSPSGGAGELFF.

The sample holds a few counts of this clonotype. V and J are TRBV7-9 and TRBJ1-2, with D possibly TRBD1 on 6 matching bases. The V and J ends lost 1 base and 8 bases respectively, with 11 bases between them. This CDR3 region has 13 residues. Germline V lookup: CDR1 SEHNR, CDR2 FQNEAQ (reference sequence). The CDR3: CASSLVSGGGYTF. The CDR3 DNA is TGTGCCAGCAGCTTAGTTTCGGGGGGCGGCTACACCTTC.

This clonotype has just a few counts. The rearrangement links TRBV12-3 or TRBV12-4 to TRBJ2-1; D gene uncertain. The CDR3 consists of 13 residues. Trimming shortened V by 7 bases and J by 4 bases, and 11 bases separated the two germline ends. DNA of the CDR3: TGTGCCAGCACCCCTCGTCGATACAATGAGCAGTTCTTC. Encoded protein: CASTPRRYNEQFF.

V usage is TRBV12-3 or TRBV12-4 and J usage is TRBJ2-7; 9 bases fit TRBD2. Germline trimming cut 1 base from V and 5 bases from J; bases unmatched to any gene: 6. This CDR3 is built from 15 residues. The chain's CDR3 is CASSLVSGGANEQYF. Here the CDR3 DNA reads TGTGCCAGCAGTTTAGTTAGCGGGGGAGCCAACGAGCAGTACTTC.

V is TRBV4-2 and J is TRBJ2-1; no definite D call. Germline V gives CDR1 LGHNA, CDR2 YNFKEQ. The CDR3 has 14 amino acids. V lost 2 bases, J lost 3 bases, and 8 bases lay in between. The CDR3, as DNA: TGTGCCAGCAGCCAAACGCTTTTCTACAATGAGCAGTTCTTC. Translated, it gives CASSQTLFYNEQFF.

The V gene is TRBV27, the J gene TRBJ2-6, with TRBD1 matching over 7 bases. This CDR3 spans 18 amino acids. The junction had 11 bases not matched to a gene; V was cut back by 5 bases and J by 1 base. The germline V gene encodes CDR1 MNHEY and CDR2 SMNVEV (reference sequence). CDR3: CASSPMPPTGSGANVLTF. The CDR3 DNA is TGTGCCAGCAGTCCTATGCCCCCGACAGGGTCTGGGGCCAACGTCCTGACTTTC.

The chain combines TRBV7-6 with TRBJ2-5; 14 bases fit TRBD2. CDR1 is SGHVS, CDR2 FNYEAQ, per germline. The CDR3 consists of 16 residues. The V gene end was trimmed by 5 bases and the J gene end by 6 bases; junction bases not matched to a gene: 8. CDR3 in DNA: TGTGCCAGCAGCCCCGGACTAGCGGGGGGCATAAAGACCCAGTACTTC. Translation: CASSPGLAGGIKTQYF.

The CDR3 coding sequence is TGTGCCAGCAGCTTGGAATCAGATGAAGAGACCCAGTACTTC. This sequence encodes CASSLESDEETQYF. The chain uses TRBV5-4 and TRBJ2-5; D gene ambiguous. Deletions cut 0 bases from V and 3 bases from J, with 9 bases between. The length of the CDR3 is 14 residues. CDR1 is SGHNT and CDR2 is YYREEE in the germline V gene (reference sequence).

The genes are TRBV6-6 and TRBJ1-6; 8 bases line up with TRBD1. Trimming at V came to 4 bases and at J to 1 base, leaving 12 bases not matched to a gene. CDR1 and CDR2 (germline): MNHNY, SVGAGI (reference sequence). The CDR3 contains 19 residues. CDR3 nucleotide sequence: TGTGCCAGCAGTTCTCTGACAGGGGACGGGAGGTCCTATAATTCACCCCTCCACTTT. Amino acids: CASSSLTGDGRSYNSPLHF.

A remark on this clonotype: Because the CDR3 is missing its conserved closing phenylalanine or tryptophan, this is likely a read error. The chain carries TRBV6-1 and TRBJ1-1; TRBD1 matches at 11 bases. Germline assignment: CDR1 MNHNS and CDR2 SASEGT. CDR3 length: 14 residues. Losses at the gene ends were 2 bases for V and 6 bases for J; bases not matched to a gene: 2. CDR3 sequence (DNA): TGTGCCAGCAGTGAATTGGGACAGGGGGCTGAAGCTTTCTCT. It encodes CASSELGQGAEAFS.